This T cell receptor beta chain derives from a study of cytomegalovirus exposure and HLA in healthy donors. Broader study findings: Published work reported that the classifier diagnosed cytomegalovirus status with high specificity and sensitivity. Some segments of the V type, notably TRBV6-2 and TRBV6-3, were excluded as indistinguishable.

Comment on this clone: The antigen is unknown.

PCR employed 60 Vbeta and 13 Jbeta primers. Clones were read by immunoSEQ multiplex PCR, and TCRdb kept only the in-frame ones, dropping some. The sample holds 120,000 to 150,000 clones; more than 75% are singletons and the top ten take roughly 3.2%. V was clipped by 0 bases and J by 3 bases, with 5 bases between them. The CDR3 length is 13 residues. Germline V gene lookup returns CDR1 MNHEY and CDR2 SMNVEV (reference sequence). The TCR was taken from a man aged 18 to 29 in good health and CMV-seropositive. The source material was PBMCs. The chain is built from TRBV27 and TRBJ1-1; a possible D gene is TRBD1 (5 bases). The CDR3 nucleotides read TGTGCCAGCAGTTTATCAGGGGACACTGAAGCTTTCTTT. Translation gives CASSLSGDTEAFF.